The 19 T cell receptor beta chains below were found in one sample sequenced in a study of blood T cell repertoires in COVID-19. The repertoire was sequenced with immunoSEQ multiplex PCR; TCRdb's copy has only in-frame clones and lacks some. This sample yields 85,000 to 100,000 clones, of which around 84% are seen a single time; approximately 13% belongs to the top ten. The material sequenced was peripheral blood. Receptor source: a woman aged 55-69 years in a cohort sampled during active or convalescent COVID-19.

The chain employs TRBV10-3 and TRBJ1-2; D may be TRBD1 (5 bases). Deletions cut 4 bases from V and 9 bases from J, with 12 bases between. The CDR3 is 12 amino acids. Germline V gene data show CDR1 as ENHRY and CDR2 as SYGVKD. CDR3 residues: CAISGSTGSYTF. CDR3 DNA sequence: TGTGCCATCAGTGGGTCCACAGGTAGCTACACCTTC.

The chain carries TRBV10-3 and TRBJ1-6, with 7 bases matching TRBD1. This CDR3 is 16 amino acids long. The germline CDR1 and CDR2 sequences are ENHRY and SYGVKD. V shed 5 bases, J shed 7 bases, and the junction held 11 bases outside the gene matches. The DNA of the CDR3 is TGTGCCATCAGTATTTCCCGGGACAGATCAAATTCACCCCTCCACTTT. It is translated as CAISISRDRSNSPLHF.

This clone occurred a few times. The rearrangement uses TRBV19 and TRBJ1-3, with D perhaps matching TRBD1 (5 bases). The CDR3 is 15 amino acids. Germline CDR1 reads LNHDA; CDR2 reads SQIVND (reference sequence). V was clipped by 2 bases and J by 0 bases, with 8 bases between them. CDR3 protein: CASSITGASGNTIYF. Written as DNA, the CDR3 is TGTGCCAGTAGTATAACAGGTGCCTCTGGAAACACCATATATTTT.

The gene calls are TRBV12-5 and TRBJ2-7; possible D gene TRBD2, 6 bases. CDR1 and CDR2 from the germline V gene are LGHNT and FRNRAP. Trimming pared 5 bases from V and 2 bases from J, leaving 13 bases between. The CDR3 totals 14 residues. DNA of the CDR3: TGTGCTAGTGGTCCCTTCCGGGAGACCTACGAGCAGTACTTC. This encodes CASGPFRETYEQYF. Full variable domain (rest looked up from reference TRBV12-5 and TRBJ2-7): DARVTQTPRHKVTEMGQEVTMRCQPILGHNTVFWYRQTMMQGLELLAYFRNRAPLDDSGMPKDRFSAEMPDATLATLKIQPSEPRDSAVYFCASGPFRETYEQYFGPGTRLTVT.

Regarding this clone: In the same sample, other DNA sequences code for this CDR3. The chain uses TRBV18 and TRBJ1-1, with TRBD1 matching over 7 bases. The CDR3 extends over 13 amino acids. V was pared by 4 bases and J by 3 bases, with 2 bases of the junction left unmatched. Germline V gives CDR1 KGHSH, CDR2 LQKENI. CDR3 loop: CASSQTGYTEAFF. CDR3 coding DNA: TGTGCCAGCTCACAGACAGGGTACACTGAAGCTTTCTTT.

The chain couples TRBV5-1 to TRBJ2-1; the D gene is possibly TRBD1 (5 bases). The ends were cut back, 4 bases at V and 4 bases at J, with 15 bases in the middle. The CDR3 loop spans 15 amino acids. Germline CDR1 SGHRS, CDR2 YFSETQ. CDR3 DNA: TGCGCCAGCAGCCCTGTTCCCCAGGGTTACAATGAGCAGTTCTTC. Translating it yields CASSPVPQGYNEQFF. Together with reference TRBV5-1 and TRBJ2-1, the CDR3 gives the full variable domain: KAGVTQTPRYLIKTRGQQVTLSCSPISGHRSVSWYQQTPGQGLQFLFEYFSETQRNKGNFPGRFSGRQFSNSRSEMNVSTLELGDSALYLCASSPVPQGYNEQFFGPGTRLTVL.

J is TRBJ2-7 and V is TRBV28, with D possibly matching TRBD1 (6 bases). Per the germline V gene, CDR1 is MDHEN and CDR2 is SYDVKM. The V end lost 3 bases, the J end lost 4 bases, and 10 bases lay between the germline ends. The CDR3 spans 13 residues. The CDR3: CASSLPGTYEQYF. For the CDR3, the DNA is TGTGCCAGCAGTTTGCCAGGGACATACGAGCAGTACTTC. Drawing the rest from reference TRBV28 and TRBJ2-7, the complete variable domain is DVKVTQSSRYLVKRTGEKVFLECVQDMDHENMFWYRQDPGLGLRLIYFSYDVKMKEKGDIPEGYSVSREKKERFSLILESASTNQTSMYLCASSLPGTYEQYFGPGTRLTVT.

The J gene is TRBJ2-1, the V gene TRBV7-3; TRBD1 matches 7 bases. CDR3 length: 15 residues. The trim removed 1 base at V and 4 bases at J, leaving 4 bases unmatched. CDR1 and CDR2 from the germline V gene are SGHTA and FQGTGA. The CDR3 protein is CASSLNEGAYNEQFF. Here the CDR3 DNA reads TGTGCCAGCAGCTTAAACGAGGGGGCGTACAATGAGCAGTTCTTC. Combining the CDR3 with reference TRBV7-3 and TRBJ2-1 gives the whole variable domain GAGVSQTPSNKVTEKGKYVELRCDPISGHTALYWYRQSLGQGPEFLIYFQGTGAADDSGLPNDRFFAVRPEGSVSTLKIQRTERGDSAVYLCASSLNEGAYNEQFFGPGTRLTVL.

The gene calls are TRBV18 and TRBJ2-1, with TRBD2 matching 9 bases. CDR1 KGHSH and CDR2 LQKENI come from the germline V gene. The CDR3 sequence is 15 residues long. Trimming took 5 bases from V and 3 from J; bases not matched to a gene: 5. CDR3 sequence: CASSTPSGIYNEQFF. CDR3 coding DNA: TGTGCCAGCTCAACCCCTAGCGGGATCTACAATGAGCAGTTCTTC.

This rearrangement joins TRBV5-1 to TRBJ1-3; D is unclear. Germline V CDR1 and CDR2: SGHRS, YFSETQ. This CDR3 has 15 amino acids. V was clipped by 0 bases and J by 3 bases, with 10 bases between them. CDR3 nucleotides: TGCGCCAGCAGCTTGGACGGTTCAGGTGGAAACACCATATATTTT. Translated, it gives CASSLDGSGGNTIYF.

The chain carries TRBV2 and TRBJ2-1; 7 bases align to TRBD1. J gave up 0 bases and V 4 bases, and 15 bases lay outside the gene matches. CDR3 length: 19 amino acids. Germline loops: CDR1 SNHLY, CDR2 FYNNEI. CDR3 protein: CASSGNGARTGGSYNEQFF. CDR3 bases: TGTGCCAGCAGTGGAAATGGGGCAAGGACAGGAGGCTCCTACAATGAGCAGTTCTTC.

The gene calls are TRBV14 and TRBJ1-1; no firm D call. The V gene lost 2 bases and the J gene lost 4 bases, with 2 bases spanning the gap. Germline CDR1 SGHDN, CDR2 FVKESK. The CDR3 covers 11 residues. CDR3 loop: CASSQLTEAFF. CDR3 nucleotide sequence: TGTGCCAGCAGCCAACTCACTGAAGCTTTCTTT.

The genes are TRBV28 and TRBJ1-5, with 9 bases identical to TRBD1. The junction had 11 bases not matched to a gene; V was cut back by 2 bases and J by 0 bases. CDR3 length: 19 residues. Per the germline V gene, CDR1 is MDHEN and CDR2 is SYDVKM. CDR3 sequence (DNA): TGTGCCAGCAGTTTACTAAGCATCCGGACAGGGGATAGCAATCAGCCCCAGCATTTT. Its protein is CASSLLSIRTGDSNQPQHF.

This clone was seen just once. V is TRBV4-1 and J is TRBJ1-2; D unresolved. The CDR3 has 14 amino acids. The V end lost 1 base, the J end lost 4 bases, and 10 bases lay between the germline ends. Germline loops: CDR1 MGHRA, CDR2 YSYEKL. CDR3 sequence: CASSQVASPYGYTF. The CDR3 coding sequence is TGCGCCAGCAGCCAAGTCGCGTCCCCCTATGGCTACACCTTC.

The chain recombines TRBV6-5 with TRBJ1-5; D not resolved. Trimming removed 2 bases at V and 3 bases at J, with 8 bases between. Germline assignment: CDR1 MNHEY and CDR2 SVGAGI. The CDR3 totals 14 residues. The CDR3 sequence is CASSYGRYNQPQHF. CDR3 DNA sequence: TGTGCCAGCAGTTACGGGCGTTACAATCAGCCCCAGCATTTT.

This clone has only one observation. At the DNA level, this CDR3 is encoded by other sequences in the same sample as well. The chain is built from TRBV5-1 and TRBJ2-3, with 9 bases that match TRBD1. The germline V gene encodes CDR1 SGHRS and CDR2 YFSETQ. The CDR3 consists of 14 residues. Trimming cost V 0 bases and J 6 bases; bases outside gene matches: 2. CDR3 in DNA: TGCGCCAGCAGCTTGGAACAGGGGGCCGATACGCAGTATTTT. Protein: CASSLEQGADTQYF. The full variable domain, its missing parts supplied by reference TRBV5-1 and TRBJ2-3, is KAGVTQTPRYLIKTRGQQVTLSCSPISGHRSVSWYQQTPGQGLQFLFEYFSETQRNKGNFPGRFSGRQFSNSRSEMNVSTLELGDSALYLCASSLEQGADTQYFGPGTRLTVL.

V is TRBV5-4 and J is TRBJ1-2; TRBD1 agrees at 7 bases. CDR3 length: 15 residues. Germline CDR1 reads SGHNT; CDR2 reads YYREEE (reference sequence). Trimming cost V 0 bases and J 8 bases; bases outside gene matches: 10. CDR3: CASSLESQGYIGYTF. CDR3 nucleotide sequence: TGTGCCAGCAGCTTGGAATCACAGGGGTACATCGGCTACACCTTC.

The rearrangement uses TRBV28 and TRBJ1-2, with 9 bases lining up with TRBD1. Germline CDR1 and CDR2: MDHEN and SYDVKM. V trimming: 9 bases; J trimming: 5 bases; junction bases outside the gene matches: 1. This CDR3 spans 11 amino acids. As DNA, the CDR3 is TGTGCCAGACAGGGGGCTTATGGCTACACCTTC. Its translation: CARQGAYGYTF.

The CDR3: CASSLSGGNTIYF. CDR3 in DNA: TGTGCCAGCAGTTTGTCGGGTGGAAACACCATATATTTT. The rearrangement joins TRBV12-3 or TRBV12-4 to TRBJ1-3, with D hard to call. The CDR3 is 13 residues long. Trimming cost V 3 bases and J 3 bases, with 6 bases left between them.